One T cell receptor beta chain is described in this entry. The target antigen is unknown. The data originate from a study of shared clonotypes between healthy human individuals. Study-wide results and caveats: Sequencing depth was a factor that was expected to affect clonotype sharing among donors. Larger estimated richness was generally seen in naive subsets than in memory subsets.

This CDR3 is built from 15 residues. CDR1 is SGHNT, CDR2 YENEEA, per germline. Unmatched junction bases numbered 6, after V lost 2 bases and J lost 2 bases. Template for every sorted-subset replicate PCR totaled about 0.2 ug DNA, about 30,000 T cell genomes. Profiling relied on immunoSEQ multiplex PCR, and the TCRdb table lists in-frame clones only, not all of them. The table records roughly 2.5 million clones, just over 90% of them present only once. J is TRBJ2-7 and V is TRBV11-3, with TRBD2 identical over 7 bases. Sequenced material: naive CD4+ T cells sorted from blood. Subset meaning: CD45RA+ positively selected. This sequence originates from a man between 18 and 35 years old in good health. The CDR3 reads CASSLRGGDPYEQYF. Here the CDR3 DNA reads TGTGCCAGCAGCTTAAGGGGAGGGGACCCCTACGAGCAGTACTTC.